Reported below is one T cell receptor (beta chain). This sample stems from a study of T cell changes during pregnancy in multiple sclerosis. The data were produced by immunoSEQ multiplex PCR, yet TCRdb's version contains in-frame clones alone and is incomplete. The sample includes under 35,000 clones, approximately 86% of them seen just once. V was pared by 3 bases and J by 5 bases, with 5 bases of the junction left unmatched. CDR3 length: 15 amino acids. Germline lookup yields CDR1 SGHAT and CDR2 FQNNGV. This chain links TRBV11-2 with TRBJ2-7; 12 bases line up with TRBD2. The sample in question was CD8+ T cells from peripheral blood mononuclear cells, obtained before pregnancy. The TCR was taken from a female donor with multiple sclerosis, enrolled in a pregnancy study. The CDR3 loop is CASSFSTSGSHEQYF. For the CDR3, the DNA is TGTGCCAGCAGCTTTTCGACTAGCGGGAGCCACGAGCAGTACTTC. Complete variable domain (other parts from reference TRBV11-2 and TRBJ2-7): EAGVAQSPRYKIIEKRQSVAFWCNPISGHATLYWYQQILGQGPKLLIQFQNNGVVDDSQLPKDRFSAERLKGVDSTLKIQPAKLEDSAVYLCASSFSTSGSHEQYFGPGTRLTVT.